Listed here are 31 T cell receptor beta chains from one sample, sequenced in a study of blood T cell repertoires in COVID-19. The repertoire was sequenced with immunoSEQ multiplex PCR; TCRdb's copy has only in-frame clones and lacks some. The table has about 320,000 clones, around 90% seen once. Sequences were obtained from PBMCs or T cells enriched from blood (not recorded which). The source is a man in his 60s who had recovered from COVID-19.

This clone was recorded once. CDR3 in amino acids: CASREGTGLYNEQFF. The CDR3 DNA is TGTGCCAGCAGAGAGGGGACAGGACTCTACAATGAGCAGTTCTTC. The chain couples TRBV7-6 to TRBJ2-1, with 8 bases aligning to TRBD1. The ends lost 6 bases at V and 3 bases at J; junction bases unmatched: 7. Looked up from germline, CDR1 is SGHVS and CDR2 is FNYEAQ. The CDR3 is 15 amino acids.

This chain joins TRBV30 and TRBJ2-5; 11 bases agree with TRBD2. V lost 4 bases and J lost 2; bases outside the gene matches: 12. CDR3 length: 17 amino acids. Germline V gene lookup returns CDR1 GTSNPN and CDR2 SVGIG (reference sequence). CDR3 sequence reads: CAWTRLAGTVMQETQYF. In nucleotides, the CDR3 is TGTGCCTGGACCCGACTAGCGGGGACCGTTATGCAAGAGACCCAGTACTTC.

This chain links TRBV19 with TRBJ2-1; 9 bases line up with TRBD2. V gave up 3 bases and J gave up 0 bases; unmatched junction bases: 15. The CDR3 has 20 residues. Germline CDR1 LNHDA, CDR2 SQIVND (reference sequence). The DNA for the CDR3 is TGTGCCAGTAGTATGGAAGCTACCCTTAGCGGGAGAAGCTCCTACAATGAGCAGTTCTTC. Its translation: CASSMEATLSGRSSYNEQFF.

The chain joins TRBV4-2 to TRBJ2-2; tentative D call: TRBD2 (6 bases). Looked up from germline, CDR1 is LGHNA and CDR2 is YNFKEQ. The CDR3 extends over 14 amino acids. V dropped 1 base and J dropped 7 bases, with 10 bases sitting between them. The CDR3 spells CASSQASEGGELFF. CDR3 nucleotide sequence: TGTGCCAGCAGCCAAGCGTCGGAGGGCGGGGAGCTGTTTTTT.

This clone was seen a single time. The chain carries TRBV7-9 and TRBJ1-1; D may be TRBD1 (5 bases). This CDR3 spans 17 amino acids. The germline V and J ends were trimmed by 0 bases and 6 bases, with 20 bases remaining between them. Germline V gene sequence: CDR1 SEHNR, CDR2 FQNEAQ (reference sequence). This chain's CDR3 is CASSLASAGPIGAEAFF. As DNA, the CDR3 is TGTGCCAGCAGCTTAGCGTCCGCAGGGCCGATAGGGGCTGAAGCTTTCTTT.

The gene calls are TRBV5-1 and TRBJ2-5; a possible D gene is TRBD2 (6 bases). Germline assignment: CDR1 SGHRS and CDR2 YFSETQ. Trimming took off 3 bases at V and 4 bases at J, with 19 bases between the two ends. This CDR3 has 16 residues. The CDR3 region is CASSSRSRAGTETQYF. The CDR3 coding sequence is TGCGCCAGCAGCTCCCGATCGAGGGCGGGAACAGAGACCCAGTACTTC.

The J gene is TRBJ2-5, the V gene TRBV12-3 or TRBV12-4; 7 bases match TRBD2. With V trimmed by 3 bases and J by 7 bases, 2 bases remained unmatched. This CDR3 has 12 amino acids. CDR3 bases: TGTGCCAGCAGTTTTACGGGGGGGACCCAGTACTTC. This gives the protein CASSFTGGTQYF.

This chain uses TRBV27 with TRBJ2-7; 11 positions agree with TRBD1. V lost 7 bases and J lost 3; bases outside the gene matches: 17. The CDR3 loop spans 18 amino acids. Per germline, CDR1 MNHEY and CDR2 SMNVEV (reference sequence). The DNA for the CDR3 is TGTGCCAGCACCCTTCGAGCCCGGGACAGGGGGTACCACTACGAGCAGTACTTC. It specifies CASTLRARDRGYHYEQYF.

The chain links TRBV28 to TRBJ1-6; D is possibly TRBD1 (5 bases). The CDR3 totals 16 residues. Germline assignment: CDR1 MDHEN and CDR2 SYDVKM. V lost 5 bases and J 8 bases, leaving 19 bases between the germline ends. Here the CDR3 reads CASSTGPGGSDSPLHF. DNA for the CDR3: TGTGCCAGCAGTACTGGCCCCGGGGGGAGTGATTCACCCCTCCACTTT.

V gene TRBV21-1 combines with J gene TRBJ1-5; TRBD1 reflects the table's D call only, with no check against the DNA. TRBV21-1 is described as a pseudogene. This CDR3 is built from 17 residues. CDR3 loop: CASSKSQMDIPGQPQHF. For the CDR3, the DNA is TGTGCCAGCAGCAAGAGCCAAATGGACATCCCGGGTCAGCCCCAGCATTTT.

This clone was seen once. The chain couples TRBV7-3 to TRBJ1-2; 9 bases are a match to TRBD1. This CDR3 contains 16 residues. V lost 5 bases and J lost 4; bases outside the gene matches: 11. Germline V CDR1 and CDR2: SGHTA, FQGTGA. The CDR3 sequence: CASSRIGPGQGYGYTF. CDR3 DNA: TGTGCCAGCAGCAGAATTGGTCCGGGACAGGGCTATGGCTACACCTTC.

V usage is TRBV11-1 and J usage is TRBJ1-1; D remains ambiguous. The germline gives CDR1 SGHAT, CDR2 FQDESV (reference sequence). The CDR3 totals 14 residues. V lost 5 bases, J lost 4 bases, and 14 bases lay in between. This CDR3 is CASSLGREGTEAFF. In nucleotides, the CDR3 is TGTGCCAGCAGCCTAGGAAGGGAGGGCACTGAAGCTTTCTTT. The entire variable domain, with the rest obtained from reference TRBV11-1 and TRBJ1-1, is as follows: EAEVAQSPRYKITEKSQAVAFWCDPISGHATLYWYRQILGQGPELLVQFQDESVVDDSQLPKDRFSAERLKGVDSTLKIQPAELGDSAMYLCASSLGREGTEAFFGQGTRLTVV.

A word on this clone: At the DNA level, this CDR3 is encoded by other sequences in the same sample as well. V and J are TRBV5-1 and TRBJ1-1; a possible D gene is TRBD1 (6 bases). The germline CDR1 and CDR2 sequences are SGHRS and YFSETQ. Trimming stripped 4 bases from V and 3 bases from J, with 16 bases between. The CDR3 runs to 15 residues. The CDR3 region is CASSHKQGSDTEAFF. In nucleotides, the CDR3 is TGCGCCAGCAGCCATAAACAGGGTTCGGACACTGAAGCTTTCTTT.

The V and J genes are TRBV2 and TRBJ2-3; D is possibly TRBD2 (6 bases). This CDR3 contains 18 residues. Trimming stripped 0 bases from V and 2 bases from J, with 18 bases between. The germline V gene has CDR1 SNHLY and CDR2 FYNNEI. The CDR3 DNA reads as TGTGCCAGCAGTGAAGCTACCCCCGGGACTGTTAACACAGATACGCAGTATTTT. Protein product: CASSEATPGTVNTDTQYF.

The CDR3: CASSLGQGREKTEAFF. In nucleotides, the CDR3 is TGCGCCAGCAGCCTCGGACAGGGAAGGGAAAAAACTGAAGCTTTCTTT. The J gene is TRBJ1-1, the V gene TRBV5-1; 8 bases are a match to TRBD1. CDR1 and CDR2 (germline): SGHRS, YFSETQ. The J segment lost 5 bases and the V segment lost 4 bases, leaving 13 bases of the junction unmatched. The CDR3 contains 16 residues.

The chain has TRBV2 and TRBJ2-1, with a possible D match to TRBD1 (5 bases). CDR1 SNHLY and CDR2 FYNNEI come from the germline V gene. The CDR3 extends over 15 amino acids. V shed 5 bases and J shed 0 bases, with 11 bases lying between them. This chain's CDR3 is CASSRDSSSYNEQFF. CDR3 DNA sequence: TGTGCCAGCAGTCGCGACAGTAGCTCCTACAATGAGCAGTTCTTC. The full variable domain, its missing parts supplied by reference TRBV2 and TRBJ2-1, is EPEVTQTPSHQVTQMGQEVILRCVPISNHLYFYWYRQILGQKVEFLVSFYNNEISEKSEIFDDQFSVERPDGSNFTLKIRSTKLEDSAMYFCASSRDSSSYNEQFFGPGTRLTVL.

The V and J genes are TRBV28 and TRBJ2-7; 12 nucleotides align to TRBD1. Trimming took 3 bases from V and 6 from J; bases not matched to a gene: 6. CDR1 and CDR2 from the germline V gene are MDHEN and SYDVKM. The CDR3 has 15 amino acids. CDR3 region: CASSFSGTGGAEQYF. CDR3 coding DNA: TGTGCCAGCAGTTTTTCCGGGACAGGGGGCGCCGAGCAGTACTTC.

This chain uses TRBV5-1 with TRBJ1-1; a weak D match, TRBD1 (5 bases). The germline V and J ends were trimmed by 4 bases and 0 bases, with 10 bases remaining between them. This CDR3 has 14 amino acids. Germline assignment: CDR1 SGHRS and CDR2 YFSETQ. The CDR3 protein is CASSRQLLNTEAFF. DNA for the CDR3: TGCGCCAGCAGCAGACAGCTATTGAACACTGAAGCTTTCTTT.

This chain links TRBV7-2 with TRBJ2-3, with D hard to call. V lost 5 bases and J lost 2, with 8 bases in between. The CDR3 runs 13 residues. Germline V lookup: CDR1 SGHTA, CDR2 FQGNSA. The CDR3 here is CASSQANTDTQYF. CDR3 nucleotides: TGTGCCAGCAGCCAAGCAAACACAGATACGCAGTATTTT.

The chain recombines TRBV2 with TRBJ2-7; 8 bases are a match to TRBD2. Germline values: CDR1 SNHLY, CDR2 FYNNEI. The CDR3 is 15 amino acids. With 3 bases clipped from V and 3 bases from J, the junction kept 7 bases outside the gene matches. This chain's CDR3 is CASSEVAGGRYEQYF. The DNA of the CDR3 is TGTGCCAGCAGTGAGGTGGCGGGAGGCCGCTACGAGCAGTACTTC.

The rearrangement joins TRBV5-1 to TRBJ2-1; 8 nucleotides align to TRBD2. V lost 3 bases, J lost 10 bases, and 9 bases stayed unmatched. The CDR3 runs 14 residues. The germline V gene encodes CDR1 SGHRS and CDR2 YFSETQ. The CDR3 here is CASSSRLAPGEQFF. CDR3 in DNA: TGCGCCAGCAGCTCCCGACTAGCGCCTGGCGAGCAGTTCTTC.

Comments on this clone: Other DNA sequences in the same sample also yield this CDR3. The J gene is TRBJ1-5, the V gene TRBV18; 7 nucleotides line up with TRBD1. J lost 5 bases, V lost 4 bases, and 2 bases had no gene match. This CDR3 region has 13 residues. The germline CDR1 and CDR2 sequences are KGHSH and LQKENI. The CDR3 spells CASSLQGDQPQHF. For the CDR3, the DNA is TGTGCCAGCTCACTCCAGGGGGATCAGCCCCAGCATTTT.

The gene calls are TRBV6-5 and TRBJ2-5; TRBD1 agrees at 10 bases. Germline CDR1 MNHEY, CDR2 SVGAGI. Unmatched junction bases numbered 8, after V lost 5 bases and J lost 5 bases. CDR3 length: 15 residues. The chain's CDR3 is CASSRQGANLETQYF. The CDR3 DNA follows: TGTGCCAGCAGTCGACAGGGGGCGAATCTGGAGACCCAGTACTTC.

The CDR3 loop reads CASSLFPGVGYEQYF. As DNA, the CDR3 is TGCGCCAGCAGCTTGTTTCCGGGAGTGGGCTACGAGCAGTACTTC. This chain joins TRBV5-1 and TRBJ2-7, with a possible D match to TRBD2 (6 bases). Trimming pared 1 base from V and 3 bases from J, leaving 14 bases between. CDR3 length: 15 residues. Germline CDR1 is SGHRS and CDR2 is YFSETQ.

V gene TRBV28 combines with J gene TRBJ2-7; D might be TRBD1 (6 bases). Germline CDR1 is MDHEN and CDR2 is SYDVKM. This CDR3 has 15 amino acids. Trimming shortened V by 4 bases and J by 2 bases, and 15 bases separated the two germline ends. The chain's CDR3 is CASSSTGTTTYEQYF. Written as DNA, the CDR3 is TGTGCCAGCAGTTCCACCGGGACAACGACCTACGAGCAGTACTTC.

The rearrangement uses TRBV4-1 and TRBJ2-3, with 10 nucleotides matching TRBD1. V trimming: 1 base; J trimming: 7 bases; junction bases outside the gene matches: 11. Germline lookup yields CDR1 MGHRA and CDR2 YSYEKL. The CDR3 is 17 residues long. CDR3 DNA: TGCGCCAGCAGCCAAGGAAGGACAGGGGGGTCCGTCTATACGCAGTATTTT. Its translation: CASSQGRTGGSVYTQYF.

J is TRBJ1-2 and V is TRBV28; no definite D call. Germline CDR1 is MDHEN and CDR2 is SYDVKM. The CDR3 extends over 10 amino acids. V lost 3 bases, J lost 9 bases, and 5 bases lay in between. The CDR3 bases are TGTGCCAGCAGTTTGACTAGCTACACCTTC. It specifies CASSLTSYTF.

This clone has a handful of counts. The chain employs TRBV13 and TRBJ1-6, with TRBD1 identical over 9 bases. The CDR3 extends over 15 amino acids. V was pared by 2 bases and J by 10 bases, with 6 bases of the junction left unmatched. CDR1 and CDR2 from the germline V gene are PRHDT and FYEKMQ (reference sequence). The CDR3 DNA reads as TGTGCCAGCAGCTTATTAGGGACAGGGAGATCACCCCTCCACTTT. As protein: CASSLLGTGRSPLHF. The whole variable domain, filled in from reference TRBV13 and TRBJ1-6, reads AAGVIQSPRHLIKEKRETATLKCYPIPRHDTVYWYQQGPGQDPQFLISFYEKMQSDKGSIPDRFSAQQFSDYHSELNMSSLELGDSALYFCASSLLGTGRSPLHFGNGTRLTVT.

The rearrangement links TRBV5-8 to TRBJ2-2; D remains ambiguous. The CDR3 sequence is 17 residues long. From germline, CDR1 is SGHTS and CDR2 YDEGEE. V was cut by 6 bases and J by 5 bases, with 23 bases left in between. As DNA, the CDR3 is TGTGCCAGCACCAAAAGTCGAGTCGCAGGATCGACCGGGGAGCTGTTTTTT. Its translation is CASTKSRVAGSTGELFF.

J is TRBJ2-5 and V is TRBV5-1; D is undetermined. V lost 0 bases, J lost 0 bases, and 15 bases lay in between. The CDR3 runs to 17 residues. Germline CDR1 reads SGHRS; CDR2 reads YFSETQ. The CDR3 region is CASSLGPQTSDQETQYF. The CDR3 DNA sequence: TGCGCCAGCAGCTTGGGGCCCCAGACATCGGACCAAGAGACCCAGTACTTC.

The rearrangement links TRBV28 to TRBJ2-7; TRBD2 matches 7 bases. Germline-derived CDR1 and CDR2 are MDHEN and SYDVKM. This CDR3 is 12 amino acids long. The V gene end was trimmed by 5 bases and the J gene end by 5 bases; junction bases not matched to a gene: 3. The CDR3 sequence: CASSRTSNEQYF. CDR3 coding DNA: TGTGCCAGCAGTAGGACTAGTAACGAGCAGTACTTC.